This T cell receptor beta chain emerged from a study of blood T cell repertoires in COVID-19. Methods used by the authors: Reference gene primer amplification yielded estimated nucleated cell counts. This table comes from immunoSEQ multiplex PCR, and its TCRdb copy is limited to in-frame clones, with some not included. The DNA was the basis for D and trimming; V, J and clone size are from that table. The sample holds approximately 99,000 clones, approximately 85% seen once. With regard to this clone: Other DNA variants within this sample encode the same CDR3.

Losses at the gene ends were 5 bases for V and 5 bases for J; bases not matched to a gene: 5. The CDR3 is 13 amino acids. What was sequenced was peripheral blood. This clonotype originated in a human donor in a cohort sampled during active COVID-19. The chain joins TRBV12-3 or TRBV12-4 to TRBJ1-1, with 7 bases identical to TRBD1. This CDR3 reads CASSRQGGTEAFF. In DNA, the CDR3 is TGTGCCAGCAGTCGACAGGGCGGGACTGAAGCTTTCTTT.